This is a list of T cell receptor beta chains from one sample in a study of Graves' ophthalmopathy and Graves' hyperthyroidism. From the multiplex PCR reads, TCRdb called clonotypes with MiXCR, one entry per CDR3 protein. The table shows hundreds of thousands of distinct CDR3 sequences, with under 15% occurring only once. The source material was blood. These receptors were collected from a woman in her twenties or thirties with Graves' ophthalmopathy. The CDR3 runs from the conserved cysteine through the conserved F or W. Fields, in order: V gene, clone size, D gene, J gene, CDR3 DNA, CDR3 protein. The D gene is left open where the match is weak. For some rows the clone size is stated as once, few or many, or as a class when expanded; others skip it.

V: TRBV20-1; size: -; D: TRBD1; J: TRBJ2-7; DNA: TGCAGTGCTCCTGGCGGGACAGGTCCGTCCTACGAGCAGTACTTC; CDR3: CSAPGGTGPSYEQYF
V: TRBV6-5; size: many; D: -; J: TRBJ1-1; DNA: TGTGCCAGCAGTTACGACAGGCTGAACACTGAAGCTTTCTTT; CDR3: CASSYDRLNTEAFF
V: TRBV3-1; size: many; D: -; J: TRBJ2-7; DNA: TGTGCCAGCAGCCAACGCTCGGGGGGCGGTGAGCAGTACTTC; CDR3: CASSQRSGGGEQYF
V: TRBV2; size: few; D: TRBD1; J: TRBJ2-5; DNA: TGTGCCAGCAGTTCCGGGACAGGGCGTGGAGAGACCCAGTACTTC; CDR3: CASSSGTGRGETQYF
V: TRBV6-1; size: many; D: -; J: TRBJ1-2; DNA: TGTGCCAGCAGTCACCCCTACACCTTC; CDR3: CASSHPYTF
V: TRBV11-1; size: -; D: TRBD1; J: TRBJ1-2; DNA: TGTGCCAGCAGCCCCACCTTAGGGGGCGGGGAAGGTTTCTACACCTTC; CDR3: CASSPTLGGGEGFYTF
V: TRBV5-1; size: few; D: -; J: TRBJ2-2; DNA: TGCGCCAGCAGCAGACAGTCGAACACCGGGGAGCTGTTTTTT; CDR3: CASSRQSNTGELFF
V: TRBV5-6; size: many; D: -; J: TRBJ1-1; DNA: TGTGCCAGCACCATTCGGAGCTACAGCCCCACTGAAGCTTTCTTT; CDR3: CASTIRSYSPTEAFF
V: TRBV4-1; size: many; D: TRBD1; J: TRBJ2-7; DNA: TGCGCCAGCAGCCAAGAGGGACAGACATTAGGGGAGCAGTACTTC; CDR3: CASSQEGQTLGEQYF
V: TRBV3-1; size: few; D: TRBD2; J: TRBJ2-7; DNA: TGTGCCAGCAGCCAGGGGACTAGCGGGAGCTCCTACGAGCAGTACTTC; CDR3: CASSQGTSGSSYEQYF
V: TRBV7-8; size: many; D: TRBD1; J: TRBJ1-5; DNA: TGTGCCAGCAGCTTCCGGGACAGGGGCATCAATCAGCCCCAGCATTTT; CDR3: CASSFRDRGINQPQHF
V: TRBV19; size: many; D: TRBD1; J: TRBJ1-2; DNA: TGTGCCAGTAGCCCCAGGGGGCGATTGGATGGCTACACCTTC; CDR3: CASSPRGRLDGYTF
V: TRBV28; size: many; D: TRBD1; J: TRBJ1-3; DNA: TGTGCCAGCAGTCCGAGGACAGGGGGCTTTGGAAACACCATATATTTT; CDR3: CASSPRTGGFGNTIYF
V: TRBV6-1; size: many; D: -; J: TRBJ2-5; DNA: TGTGCCAGCAGTTTCCGGCAAGAGACCCAGTACTTC; CDR3: CASSFRQETQYF
V: TRBV29-1; size: many; D: -; J: TRBJ2-5; DNA: TGCAGCGTGGATACGTCTAGCTCCCAGTACTTC; CDR3: CSVDTSSSQYF
V: TRBV20-1; size: many; D: TRBD1; J: TRBJ2-7; DNA: TGCAGTGCTAGAGGCCCGGGCCAGGGGGCTGGGGAGCAGTACTTC; CDR3: CSARGPGQGAGEQYF
V: TRBV30; size: many; D: TRBD1; J: TRBJ2-5; DNA: TGTGCCTGGAGTCGGGACAGGGGGCCAGAGACCCAGTACTTC; CDR3: CAWSRDRGPETQYF
V: TRBV19; size: many; D: -; J: TRBJ1-5; DNA: TGTGCCAGTAGTCCCGGGGCAGCTAATCAGCCCCAGCATTTT; CDR3: CASSPGAANQPQHF
V: TRBV20-1; size: once; D: TRBD2; J: TRBJ2-7; DNA: TGCAGTGCTAGAGGACCTAGCGGCTCCTACGAGCAGTACTTC; CDR3: CSARGPSGSYEQYF
V: TRBV6-1; size: many; D: TRBD1; J: TRBJ2-2; DNA: TGTGCCAGCACCCGGGACAGGGTTGACACCGGGGAGCTGTTTTTT; CDR3: CASTRDRVDTGELFF
V: TRBV11-2; size: -; D: TRBD1; J: TRBJ2-7; DNA: TGTGCCAGCAGCATAGGACAGGGATCCTTCGAGCAGTACTTC; CDR3: CASSIGQGSFEQYF
V: TRBV10-3; size: -; D: TRBD1; J: TRBJ2-7; DNA: TGTGCCATCAGCGGGACAGGGCCCTACGAGCAGTACTTC; CDR3: CAISGTGPYEQYF
V: TRBV12-3/TRBV12-4; size: -; D: -; J: TRBJ2-2; DNA: TGTGCCAGCAGTTCGACAGCGGGCTTTAACACCGGGGAGCTGTTTTTT; CDR3: CASSSTAGFNTGELFF
V: TRBV20-1; size: few; D: -; J: TRBJ2-2; DNA: TGCAGTGCTAGGAGCTCCCCCACCGGGGAGCTGTTTTTT; CDR3: CSARSSPTGELFF
V: TRBV28; size: -; D: TRBD1; J: TRBJ1-5; DNA: TGTGCCAGCAGTTCCCCGGACAGGGGAAGTCAGCCCCAGCATTTT; CDR3: CASSSPDRGSQPQHF
V: TRBV12-3/TRBV12-4; size: -; D: TRBD1; J: TRBJ2-7; DNA: TGTGCCAGCAGTCCGCAGACAGGGGGCTACGAGCAGTACTTC; CDR3: CASSPQTGGYEQYF
V: TRBV5-1; size: many; D: TRBD2; J: TRBJ2-2; DNA: TGCGCCAGCAGTTTTTCGACTAGCTCTAACACCGGGGAGCTGTTTTTT; CDR3: CASSFSTSSNTGELFF
V: TRBV12-5; size: many; D: -; J: TRBJ2-7; DNA: TGTGCTAGTGGTTGGACCTCGGGCGATATCTCCTACGAGCAGTACTTC; CDR3: CASGWTSGDISYEQYF
V: TRBV6-2/TRBV6-3; size: few; D: -; J: TRBJ2-7; DNA: TGTGCCACACGTCGAGGGGCATCCTACGAGCAGTACTTC; CDR3: CATRRGASYEQYF
V: TRBV14; size: -; D: TRBD1; J: TRBJ2-7; DNA: TGTGCCAGCAGTGTAGGACAGGGGTGGAACGAGCAGTACTTC; CDR3: CASSVGQGWNEQYF
V: TRBV6-5; size: many; D: TRBD1; J: TRBJ2-7; DNA: TGTGCCAGCAGTTACGACAGGGGGCACGAGCAGTACTTC; CDR3: CASSYDRGHEQYF
V: TRBV6-2/TRBV6-3; size: -; D: -; J: TRBJ2-7; DNA: TGTGCCAGCAGTCGCGGGACAGTTGCCGGCGGGCAGTACTTC; CDR3: CASSRGTVAGGQYF
V: TRBV5-1; size: many; D: TRBD1; J: TRBJ1-1; DNA: TGCGCCAGCAGCTGGGGACAGCCTATGAACACTGAAGCTTTCTTT; CDR3: CASSWGQPMNTEAFF
V: TRBV20-1; size: many; D: -; J: TRBJ2-4; DNA: TGCAGTGCTAGTTTTGCCTCCTCTTCGGCCAAAAACATTCAGTACTTC; CDR3: CSASFASSSAKNIQYF
V: TRBV28; size: many; D: TRBD2; J: TRBJ2-7; DNA: TGTGCCAGCAGTCCGGGACTAGCGGGGGTAGAGCAGTACTTC; CDR3: CASSPGLAGVEQYF
V: TRBV20-1; size: many; D: TRBD1; J: TRBJ1-2; DNA: TGCAGTGCTAATAAGGACAGGGGCTATGGCTACACCTTC; CDR3: CSANKDRGYGYTF
V: TRBV2; size: many; D: -; J: TRBJ2-5; DNA: TGTGCCAGCAGTGGAACTACAGGGTTTGGTGTAGGAGAGACCCAGTACTTC; CDR3: CASSGTTGFGVGETQYF
V: TRBV6-1; size: many; D: TRBD1; J: TRBJ2-7; DNA: TGTGCCAGCAGCGGACAGGGTGCGAGCGAGCAGTACTTC; CDR3: CASSGQGASEQYF
V: TRBV6-2/TRBV6-3; size: many; D: -; J: TRBJ1-2; DNA: TGTGCCAGCAGCCGGCCAGGGACGTATAACTATGGCTACACCTTC; CDR3: CASSRPGTYNYGYTF
V: TRBV24-1; size: many; D: -; J: TRBJ1-2; DNA: TGTGCCACCAGTGATGCTACGACAGGCGACTATGGCTACACCTTC; CDR3: CATSDATTGDYGYTF
V: TRBV12-3/TRBV12-4; size: many; D: -; J: TRBJ1-5; DNA: TGTGCCAGCAGTTTACGTAATCAGCCCCAGCATTTT; CDR3: CASSLRNQPQHF
V: TRBV4-1; size: few; D: -; J: TRBJ2-2; DNA: TGCGCCAGCAGCCAAGTAGGGACTTACACCGGGGAGCTGTTTTTT; CDR3: CASSQVGTYTGELFF
V: TRBV11-2; size: many; D: TRBD1; J: TRBJ1-2; DNA: TGTGCCAGCAGCTATAAAATTGGGACAGGGGGGAGTGGCTACACCTTC; CDR3: CASSYKIGTGGSGYTF
V: TRBV13; size: -; D: TRBD2; J: TRBJ2-7; DNA: TGTGCCAGCAGCCCGGGGGGACTAGCGGGAGACGAGCAGTACTTC; CDR3: CASSPGGLAGDEQYF
V: TRBV15; size: many; D: -; J: TRBJ1-1; DNA: TGTGCCACCAGCAGAGATACGGCCAGGGGATGGACTGAAGCTTTCTTT; CDR3: CATSRDTARGWTEAFF
V: TRBV30; size: -; D: -; J: TRBJ2-5; DNA: TGTGCCTGGAGCGCCGCCGGGGACGCGAGAGAGACCCAGTACTTC; CDR3: CAWSAAGDARETQYF
V: TRBV6-2/TRBV6-3; size: many; D: TRBD1; J: TRBJ1-2; DNA: TGTGCCAGCAGTTTCCCCCCCGGGACAGGGGATGGCTACACCTTC; CDR3: CASSFPPGTGDGYTF
V: TRBV30; size: many; D: -; J: TRBJ1-1; DNA: TGTGCCTGGGGCAACACTGAAGCTTTCTTT; CDR3: CAWGNTEAFF